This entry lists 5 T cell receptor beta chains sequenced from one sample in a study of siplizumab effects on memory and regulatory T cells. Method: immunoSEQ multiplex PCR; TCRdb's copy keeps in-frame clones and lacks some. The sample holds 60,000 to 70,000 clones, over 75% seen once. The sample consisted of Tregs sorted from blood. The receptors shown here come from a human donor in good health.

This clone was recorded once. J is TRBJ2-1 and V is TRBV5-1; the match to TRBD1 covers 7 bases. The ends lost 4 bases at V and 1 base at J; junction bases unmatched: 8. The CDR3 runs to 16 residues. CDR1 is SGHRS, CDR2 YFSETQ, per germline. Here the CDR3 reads CASSRDRAPSYNEQFF. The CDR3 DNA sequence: TGCGCCAGCAGCCGCGACAGGGCCCCATCCTACAATGAGCAGTTCTTC.

CDR3 DNA: TGTGCCACCAGCAGTACCCTAAGGGGGGACAAGCACTATGGCTACACCTTC. As protein: CATSSTLRGDKHYGYTF. This chain joins TRBV15 and TRBJ1-2; D possibly corresponds to TRBD1 (6 bases). Trimming cost V 3 bases and J 3 bases, with 20 bases left between them. The CDR3 totals 17 residues. Germline values: CDR1 LNHNV, CDR2 YYDKDF (reference sequence).

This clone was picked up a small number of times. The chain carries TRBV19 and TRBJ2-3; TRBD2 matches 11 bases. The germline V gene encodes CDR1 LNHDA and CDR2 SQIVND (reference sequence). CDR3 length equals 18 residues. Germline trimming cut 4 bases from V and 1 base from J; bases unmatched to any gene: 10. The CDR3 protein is CASSRPGLAVRGTDTQYF. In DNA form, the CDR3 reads TGTGCCAGTAGTAGACCGGGACTAGCGGTCCGGGGCACAGATACGCAGTATTTT.

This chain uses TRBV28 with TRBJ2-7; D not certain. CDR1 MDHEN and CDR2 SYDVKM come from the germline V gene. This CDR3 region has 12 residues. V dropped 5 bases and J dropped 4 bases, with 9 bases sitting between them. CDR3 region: CASSLLSYEQYF. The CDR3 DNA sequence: TGTGCCAGCAGTCTCTTATCATACGAGCAGTACTTC. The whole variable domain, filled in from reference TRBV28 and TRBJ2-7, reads DVKVTQSSRYLVKRTGEKVFLECVQDMDHENMFWYRQDPGLGLRLIYFSYDVKMKEKGDIPEGYSVSREKKERFSLILESASTNQTSMYLCASSLLSYEQYFGPGTRLTVT.

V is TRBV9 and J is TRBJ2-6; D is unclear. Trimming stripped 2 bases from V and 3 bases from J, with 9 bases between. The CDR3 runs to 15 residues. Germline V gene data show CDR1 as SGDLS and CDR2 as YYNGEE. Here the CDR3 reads CASSVAAGGANVLTF. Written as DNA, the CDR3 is TGTGCCAGCAGCGTGGCGGCAGGTGGGGCCAACGTCCTGACTTTC.